This TCR beta chain emerged from a study of neurological immune-mediated disorders. There are many counts of this clonotype. Its specificity is not known. As to time point: longitudinal time-point 1 (baseline). The unsorted libraries were generated from a total of 2 million PBMCs, which had been stored in RNAlater at -80 C. Study conclusions and caveats: No CDR3 amino acid sequences recurred among expanded clones across subjects, suggesting private repertoires in all groups.

The cDNA was synthesized by means of template-switch 5'RACE, which was carried out with 10-nucleotide random UMIs. The yield of each sequencing run was over 180 million TCR-beta sequences from 15-18 subjects. TCRdb passed the 5' RACE reads through MiXCR, listing each CDR3 protein once. This table has approximately 70,000 distinct CDR3 sequences, 9.5% to 13% appearing once. Specimen: PBMCs. This clonotype originated in a man aged 30 to 39 in good health.

CDR3 in DNA: TGTGCCAGCAGCCCACGGACAGGGGGTCCGCCCCAGCATTTT. Translation gives CASSPRTGGPPQHF. The chain uses TRBV7-2 and TRBJ1-5; 10 bases line up with TRBD1. CDR1 is SGHTA, CDR2 FQGNSA, per germline. V gave up 5 bases and J gave up 9 bases; unmatched junction bases: 7. This CDR3 is built from 14 residues.